The 27 T cell receptor beta chains in this list originate from one sample, sequenced in a study of T cell repertoires in cytomegalovirus infection. MiXCR, run by TCRdb on the reads, gives a single entry per CDR3 protein. The table lists about 530,000 distinct CDR3 sequences, less than 30% of them singletons. The sequenced material came from PBMCs. Source of these receptors: a human donor in good health (CMV status not recorded). Some clones in this sample may be carry-over from other donors' samples.

This clonotype was seen a few times. The chain recombines TRBV5-1 with TRBJ1-2, with D perhaps TRBD1 (6 bases). Germline CDR1 SGHRS, CDR2 YFSETQ. The CDR3 sequence is 15 residues long. V shed 2 bases and J shed 2 bases, with 13 bases lying between them. The CDR3 DNA reads TGCGCCAGCAGCTTCCAGGGGCAGGGGAACTATGGCTACACCTTC. Protein: CASSFQGQGNYGYTF.

The chain has TRBV7-9 and TRBJ2-7, with D perhaps TRBD2 (5 bases). V gave up 5 bases and J gave up 0 bases, with 11 bases separating them. Germline V lookup: CDR1 SEHNR, CDR2 FQNEAQ (reference sequence). The CDR3 consists of 14 residues. The DNA of the CDR3 is TGTGCCAGCAGCCCCCGCCGGGACTCCTACGAGCAGTACTTC. It specifies CASSPRRDSYEQYF.

The CDR3 DNA sequence: TGTGCCAGCAGCTTGTTCCCCGGAAACTCCTACAATGAGCAGTTCTTC. This gives the protein CASSLFPGNSYNEQFF. The chain employs TRBV5-6 and TRBJ2-1; D remains unclear. This CDR3 region has 16 residues. V shed 1 base and J shed 0 bases, with 11 bases lying between them. Germline values: CDR1 SGHDT, CDR2 YYEEEE. Full variable domain (outside the CDR3, taken from reference TRBV5-6 and TRBJ2-1): DAGVTQSPTHLIKTRGQQVTLRCSPKSGHDTVSWYQQALGQGPQFIFQYYEEEERQRGNFPDRFSGHQFPNYSSELNVNALLLGDSALYLCASSLFPGNSYNEQFFGPGTRLTVL.

CDR3 region: CASSFSWGNQPQHF. The CDR3, as DNA: TGTGCCAGCAGTTTTTCTTGGGGGAATCAGCCCCAGCATTTT. V usage is TRBV12-3 or TRBV12-4 and J usage is TRBJ1-5; D might be TRBD1 (5 bases). Trimming removed 3 bases from V and 4 bases from J, with 10 bases in between. The CDR3 length is 14 residues.

This chain joins TRBV7-2 and TRBJ2-4; 10 nucleotides line up with TRBD2. CDR1 and CDR2 from the germline V gene are SGHTA and FQGNSA. V dropped 5 bases and J dropped 1; count of bases not matched to a gene: 14. CDR3 length: 19 amino acids. CDR3 in DNA: TGTGCCAGCAGCATGGGCAGGCTAGCGGGAGTGGGGGCCAAAAACATTCAGTACTTC. Translated: CASSMGRLAGVGAKNIQYF.

This chain uses TRBV2 with TRBJ1-1; D unclear. CDR1 SNHLY and CDR2 FYNNEI come from the germline V gene. Trimming took off 1 base at V and 5 bases at J, with 11 bases between the two ends. CDR3 length equals 14 residues. In nucleotides, the CDR3 is TGTGCCAGCAGTGAAGGATTCCGTGGGACTGAAGCTTTCTTT. Its protein is CASSEGFRGTEAFF.

The V gene is TRBV14, the J gene TRBJ1-2; the D gene is possibly TRBD1 (6 bases). CDR1 and CDR2 from the germline V gene are SGHDN and FVKESK. V lost 3 bases and J 5 bases, leaving 19 bases between the germline ends. The CDR3 sequence is 16 residues long. CDR3 DNA: TGTGCCAGCAGCCAGGCTTTTGGGACACGACTTTATGGCTACACCTTC. Encoded protein: CASSQAFGTRLYGYTF.

This clonotype was recorded many times. The DNA for the CDR3 is TGTGCCAGCAGTATCGGGGATTCACCCCTCCACTTT. Its translation is CASSIGDSPLHF. The V call is TRBV7-9, the J call TRBJ1-6; D unresolved. This CDR3 spans 12 amino acids. Per the germline V gene, CDR1 is SEHNR and CDR2 is FQNEAQ (reference sequence). V was pared by 6 bases and J by 8 bases, with 8 bases between.

This clonotype was detected only a few times. The chain combines TRBV7-2 with TRBJ1-4; possibly TRBD1 for D (6 bases). CDR1 is SGHTA and CDR2 is FQGNSA in the germline V gene. The CDR3 contains 16 residues. V gave up 2 bases and J gave up 2 bases, with 12 bases separating them. The CDR3 protein is CASSLFLGGTNEKLFF. The CDR3 DNA is TGTGCCAGCAGCTTATTCCTGGGGGGCACTAATGAAAAACTGTTTTTT.

This clonotype was observed at least ten times. The V call is TRBV7-2, the J call TRBJ2-5; 7 positions agree with TRBD2. This CDR3 region has 15 residues. Germline loops: CDR1 SGHTA, CDR2 FQGNSA. J lost 4 bases, V lost 3 bases, and 8 bases had no gene match. CDR3 sequence (DNA): TGTGCCAGCAGCTTCACTAGCGCGACTGGAGAGACCCAGTACTTC. The encoded protein is CASSFTSATGETQYF. The variable domain in full, with the rest retrieved from reference TRBV7-2 and TRBJ2-5, is GAGVSQSPSNKVTEKGKDVELRCDPISGHTALYWYRQSLGQGLEFLIYFQGNSAPDKSGLPSDRFSAERTGGSVSTLTIQRTQQEDSAVYLCASSFTSATGETQYFGPGTRLLVL.

This clonotype was picked up a small number of times. The chain joins TRBV20-1 to TRBJ2-1, with 12 bases fitting TRBD2. Germline CDR1 is DFQATT and CDR2 is SNEGSKA (reference sequence). This CDR3 has 16 amino acids. With 0 bases clipped from V and 4 bases from J, the junction kept 4 bases outside the gene matches. The CDR3 DNA reads as TGCAGTGCTAGAGACAGGACTAGCGGGATGTACAATGAGCAGTTCTTC. It codes for CSARDRTSGMYNEQFF.

The V and J genes are TRBV28 and TRBJ1-2; no definite D call. Germline lookup yields CDR1 MDHEN and CDR2 SYDVKM. V gave up 5 bases and J gave up 0 bases, with 16 bases separating them. This CDR3 has 16 amino acids. The CDR3 DNA is TGTGCCAGCAGTCCATACGGGTCAGGAGCTAACTATGGCTACACCTTC. Translated: CASSPYGSGANYGYTF.

This clonotype has a count of ten or more. The rearrangement links TRBV12-3 or TRBV12-4 to TRBJ2-5; the match to TRBD2 covers 9 bases. The CDR3 runs to 17 residues. After removal of 4 bases from V and 2 bases from J, the junction contained 11 bases not matched to a gene. The CDR3 here is CASSSRLMAGGQETQYF. The CDR3 DNA follows: TGTGCCAGCAGTTCCCGGTTGATGGCGGGAGGGCAAGAGACCCAGTACTTC.

There are a few counts of this clonotype. The V and J genes are TRBV5-1 and TRBJ1-2; 7 bases map to TRBD1. The CDR3 spans 14 residues. The J segment lost 6 bases and the V segment lost 0 bases, leaving 5 bases of the junction unmatched. Germline V lookup: CDR1 SGHRS, CDR2 YFSETQ. For the CDR3, the DNA is TGCGCCAGCAGCTTGGAGACAGGGTCGGATGGCTACACCTTC. Amino acid sequence: CASSLETGSDGYTF.

This clonotype has more than one count but fewer than ten. The chain couples TRBV12-3 or TRBV12-4 to TRBJ2-5, with 8 bases lining up with TRBD2. The CDR3 spans 15 residues. V was pared by 5 bases and J by 5 bases, with 10 bases of the junction left unmatched. The CDR3 protein is CASSPGLGGGETQYF. CDR3 bases: TGTGCCAGCAGTCCGGGACTAGGGGGGGGGGAGACCCAGTACTTC.

There are many counts of this clonotype. The chain joins TRBV7-2 to TRBJ2-5; no clear D gene. Germline V gene data show CDR1 as SGHTA and CDR2 as FQGNSA. This CDR3 is 12 amino acids long. The ends were cut back, 3 bases at V and 4 bases at J, with 6 bases in the middle. CDR3 in DNA: TGTGCCAGCAGCTTCATTCTAGAGACCCAGTACTTC. It specifies CASSFILETQYF.

This clonotype occurred a few times. The V gene is TRBV24-1, the J gene TRBJ2-5; D perhaps matches TRBD1 (5 bases). Germline V gene data show CDR1 as KGHDR and CDR2 as SFDVKD. V lost 2 bases and J 3 bases, leaving 9 bases between the germline ends. The CDR3 loop spans 14 amino acids. The CDR3 protein is CATSDSDSEETQYF. In nucleotides, the CDR3 is TGTGCCACCAGTGATTCAGACAGTGAAGAGACCCAGTACTTC.

The V call is TRBV19, the J call TRBJ1-5; the D is unclear. The V end was cut by 1 base, the J end by 2 bases, with 6 bases between. The CDR3 runs 14 residues. CDR1 is LNHDA and CDR2 is SQIVND in the germline V gene (reference sequence). The CDR3 DNA reads TGTGCCAGTAGTATAGGACTTGGCAATCAGCCCCAGCATTTT. It encodes CASSIGLGNQPQHF.

V usage is TRBV5-1 and J usage is TRBJ2-3, with 10 bases identical to TRBD2. The germline V gene has CDR1 SGHRS and CDR2 YFSETQ. Trimming cost V 4 bases and J 1 base; bases outside gene matches: 9. The CDR3 runs 17 residues. This chain's CDR3 is CASSATITSGGTDTQYF. CDR3 DNA: TGCGCCAGCAGCGCAACGATAACTAGCGGGGGCACAGATACGCAGTATTTT.

This clonotype was seen a few times. The rearrangement uses TRBV6-1 and TRBJ1-5, with D possibly matching TRBD1 (5 bases). Germline CDR1 and CDR2: MNHNS and SASEGT. The CDR3 contains 17 residues. Deletions cut 2 bases from V and 5 bases from J, with 19 bases between. This chain's CDR3 is CASSELLGPLQDQPQHF. CDR3 sequence (DNA): TGTGCCAGCAGTGAACTTTTGGGACCATTACAGGATCAGCCCCAGCATTTT.

This sequence joins TRBV20-1 and TRBJ2-3; 9 positions match TRBD2. Germline-derived CDR1 and CDR2 are DFQATT and SNEGSKA (reference sequence). V lost 1 base and J lost 5; bases outside the gene matches: 7. The CDR3 is made up of 15 amino acids. The CDR3 DNA reads as TGCAGTGCTAGAGCAGGCGGGAGGGCCGTAGATACGCAGTATTTT. Translated: CSARAGGRAVDTQYF.

The rearrangement links TRBV4-1 to TRBJ1-1; 7 bases map to TRBD1. The CDR3 is made up of 14 amino acids. Germline CDR1 is MGHRA and CDR2 is YSYEKL. Losses at the gene ends were 3 bases for V and 5 bases for J; bases not matched to a gene: 6. DNA of the CDR3: TGCGCCAGCAGCCATGGACAGGTCCTGACTGAAGCTTTCTTT. It encodes CASSHGQVLTEAFF.

The CDR3 spells CASSRPGAGSNTGELFF. Written as DNA, the CDR3 is TGCGCCAGCAGCCGCCCTGGGGCAGGGAGTAACACCGGGGAGCTGTTTTTT. The chain employs TRBV4-1 and TRBJ2-2, with D perhaps given as TRBD1 or TRBD2 (5 bases each). Germline V lookup: CDR1 MGHRA, CDR2 YSYEKL. CDR3 length equals 17 residues. Trimming removed 4 bases from V and 2 bases from J, with 17 bases in between.

In its sample, this clonotype was seen a few times. The chain uses TRBV4-3 and TRBJ1-5; 7 bases fit TRBD1. CDR1 is LGHNA, CDR2 YSLEER, per germline. V gave up 3 bases and J gave up 0 bases; unmatched junction bases: 5. The CDR3 length is 16 residues. The CDR3 is CASSQETGPSNQPQHF. DNA of the CDR3: TGCGCCAGCAGCCAGGAGACAGGGCCTAGCAATCAGCCCCAGCATTTT.

The V call is TRBV2, the J call TRBJ2-2; D is perhaps TRBD1 or TRBD2 (5 bases each). The V gene's germline CDR1 is SNHLY and CDR2 FYNNEI. CDR3 length equals 14 residues. The ends were cut back, 9 bases at V and 0 bases at J, with 11 bases in the middle. The CDR3 DNA sequence: TGTGCCAGAACGGGACGTTCGAACACCGGGGAGCTGTTTTTT. It yields the protein CARTGRSNTGELFF.

The genes are TRBV12-3 or TRBV12-4 and TRBJ2-7, with D possibly matching TRBD1 (6 bases). Trimming left V 3 bases short and J 7 bases short, with 22 bases between. There are 16 residues in the CDR3. CDR3 residues: CASSFNLKDSLGEQYF. CDR3 in DNA: TGTGCCAGCAGTTTCAATTTAAAGGACAGCCTGGGGGAGCAGTACTTC.

This chain uses TRBV6-1 with TRBJ2-3; the D gene is possibly TRBD2 (6 bases). CDR3 size: 16 residues. CDR1 is MNHNS and CDR2 is SASEGT in the germline V gene. V was clipped by 5 bases and J by 3 bases, with 18 bases between them. The CDR3 spells CASSYTPGLATDTQYF. Here the CDR3 DNA reads TGTGCCAGCAGTTACACTCCGGGACTGGCAACAGATACGCAGTATTTT.